This T cell receptor beta chain was documented in a study of Tregs in tolerant kidney transplant recipients. Measured with immunoSEQ multiplex PCR; TCRdb has only the in-frame clones, and not every one. The sample has some 250,000 clones, approximately 84% seen once. Regarding this clone: The antigen is undetermined.

Study-level points and caveats: Tregs expanded with activated donor B cells seemed most donor-specific. Biological reproducibility was not directly addressed, but technical replication error appeared minimal.

Thawed PBMCs were FACS-sorted into unstimulated CD4+CD25+CD127- regulatory T cells, CD4+CD25- non-regulatory cells, CD4 and CD8 cells. This CDR3 is 17 amino acids long. The V gene's germline CDR1 is LNHNV and CDR2 YYDKDF (reference sequence). V lost 0 bases, J lost 1 base, and 13 bases lay in between. Material: CD4+ T cells from blood. The sequence came from a human donor in good health. V gene TRBV15 combines with J gene TRBJ2-1; a weak D match, TRBD2 (5 bases). The CDR3 sequence is CATSRDHAGLSYNEQFF. CDR3 DNA sequence: TGTGCCACCAGCAGAGATCACGCGGGCCTATCCTACAATGAGCAGTTCTTC.